The clone carrying this TCR beta chain was recorded a few times. The antigen remains unidentified. The data derive from a study of blood T cells in healthy people across ages. Study findings and constraints: CMV status of donors was unknown, possibly confounding expanded clonotype changes.

V gave up 3 bases and J gave up 3 bases; unmatched junction bases: 8. The CDR3 loop spans 16 amino acids. Germline CDR1 WSHSY, CDR2 SAAADI. A J-beta primer mix and a sample-barcoded 5' primer were used in a second PCR of about 6 to 12 cycles. TCRdb re-called the 5' RACE reads through MiXCR, storing one row per CDR3 protein. The table records 700,000 to 950,000 distinct CDR3 sequences, 58% of them present only once. The authors isolated at least 7 million PBMCs per sample. Source material: blood. This sequence joins TRBV10-2 and TRBJ2-7, with TRBD1 matching 10 bases. This receptor was taken from a man aged 25-45 years in good health. The CDR3 spells CASSEPGQGNVYEQYF. Written as DNA, the CDR3 is TGCGCCAGCAGTGAACCGGGACAGGGGAATGTCTACGAGCAGTACTTC.